These T cell receptor beta chains were read from a single sample in a study of CD8+ T cells in alopecia areata. Using immunoSEQ multiplex PCR, the repertoire was profiled, and TCRdb retains in-frame clones only, with some absent. The sample lists about 200,000 clones; 35% to 40% were seen once. Sample: CD4+ T cells sorted from blood, taken at approximately week 34, from a patient treated with tofacitinib. Receptor source: a human donor with alopecia areata. Both conserved end residues are part of each CDR3. D genes are given only for firm matches. Expanded clones are given a class, and other clones once, few, many or no size at all.

size	D	V	J	DNA	CDR3
NA	NA	TRBV29-1	TRBJ1-1	TGCAGCGTTGACAGGGGCTTGAACACTGAAGCTTTCTTT	CSVDRGLNTEAFF
few	NA	TRBV7-3	TRBJ2-1	TGTGCCAGCAGCCAACAGGATGGTTACTACAATGAGCAGTTCTTC	CASSQQDGYYNEQFF
NA	NA	TRBV11-2	TRBJ2-5	TGTGCCAGCAGCTTATTTCCGGGGGCCTTGGAGACCCAGTACTTC	CASSLFPGALETQYF
few	NA	TRBV29-1	TRBJ2-3	TGCAGCGTTGCCCCAGATACGCAGTATTTT	CSVAPDTQYF
NA	TRBD1	TRBV6-1	TRBJ1-1	TGTGCCAGCAGTCTTACGACAGGGACGGGCACTGAAGCTTTCTTT	CASSLTTGTGTEAFF
few	TRBD1	TRBV4-1	TRBJ2-7	TGCGCCAGCAGCCACCCTGACAGGGTGGCCGAGCAGTACTTC	CASSHPDRVAEQYF
few	NA	TRBV25-1	TRBJ1-2	TGTGCCAGCAGATCCTCCTTAACAGGGAACTATGGCTACACCTTC	CASRSSLTGNYGYTF
NA	NA	TRBV7-8	TRBJ2-1	TGTGCCAGCAGCCCAAACGAGGGCCACAATGAGCAGTTCTTC	CASSPNEGHNEQFF
few	NA	TRBV9	TRBJ1-4	TGTGCCAGCAGCGTAGATGGCAGGGGCGGAAAACTGTTTTTT	CASSVDGRGGKLFF
NA	NA	TRBV11-1	TRBJ1-2	TGTGCCAGCAGCCTGCAGGGAGGGGATTACACCTTC	CASSLQGGDYTF
few	NA	TRBV2	TRBJ2-1	TGTGCCAGCAGTGAAGCAGGGTGGACAGTTTACAATGAGCAGTTCTTC	CASSEAGWTVYNEQFF
few	NA	TRBV30	TRBJ2-3	TGTGCCTGGATCCCCCTGGGCAGTTGGACGCAGTATTTT	CAWIPLGSWTQYF
NA	TRBD2	TRBV5-4	TRBJ2-7	TGTGCCAGCAGCGAAGAGGGTTGGCGGGGGAGTTACGAGCAGTACTTC	CASSEEGWRGSYEQYF
NA	NA	TRBV5-6	TRBJ1-2	TGTGCCAGCAGCTCCTACCTGGGCTTTAGCTATGGCTACACCTTC	CASSSYLGFSYGYTF
NA	NA	TRBV7-9	TRBJ2-5	TGTGCCAGCAGCTTAGTGGGCGGCCCGGAGACCCAGTACTTC	CASSLVGGPETQYF
few	NA	TRBV5-1	TRBJ2-5	TGCGCCAGCAGCACGACTAGAGGTGGAGAGACCCAGTACTTC	CASSTTRGGETQYF
NA	NA	TRBV25-1	TRBJ2-7	TGTGCCAGCAGTGAATATGGTGGAATCTACGAGCAGTACTTC	CASSEYGGIYEQYF
NA	TRBD2	TRBV25-1	TRBJ2-2	TGTGCCAGCAGTGACAGTACCGGGACTAGTTGGACCGGGGAGCTGTTTTTT	CASSDSTGTSWTGELFF
few	NA	TRBV30	TRBJ1-3	TGTGCCTGGAGTGTACGGCTTAGCTCTGGAAACACCATATATTTT	CAWSVRLSSGNTIYF
NA	NA	TRBV15	TRBJ1-4	TGTGCCACCAGGACAGAAGAACTCGAAAAACTGTTTTTT	CATRTEELEKLFF
once	NA	TRBV18	TRBJ1-2	TGTGCCAGCTCACCTCTTACCGACAGAAATAACTATGGCTACACCTTC	CASSPLTDRNNYGYTF
few	NA	TRBV7-2	TRBJ1-4	TGTGCCAGCAGCTTAATAGGAATGGGAGAAAAACTGTTTTTT	CASSLIGMGEKLFF
few	TRBD1	TRBV25-1	TRBJ2-1	TGTGCCAGCAGTGCCCTACAGGGGTCAGCCTACAATGAGCAGTTCTTC	CASSALQGSAYNEQFF
NA	NA	TRBV7-3	TRBJ1-1	TGTGCCAGCAGTTCAAACATAGTCACTGAAGCTTTCTTT	CASSSNIVTEAFF
few	TRBD1	TRBV4-2	TRBJ1-1	TGTGCCAGCAGCCACCGGGCAGGGGGAGGGGTGGCTGAAGCTTTCTTT	CASSHRAGGGVAEAFF
NA	NA	TRBV6-5	TRBJ1-6	TGTGCCAGCAGTCTCGGGGTTGTGGATTCACCCCTCCACTTT	CASSLGVVDSPLHF
NA	TRBD1	TRBV9	TRBJ1-2	TGTGCCAGCAGCGGTTACAGGGGCCAAAACTATGGCTACACCTTC	CASSGYRGQNYGYTF
many	TRBD1	TRBV5-4	TRBJ2-3	TGTGCCAGCAGCTTGGAGGGACAGGGGCGAGATACGCAGTATTTT	CASSLEGQGRDTQYF
NA	NA	TRBV5-4	TRBJ2-7	TGTGCCAGCAGCTATGGGGGGCAGGGTTCCTACGAGCAGTACTTC	CASSYGGQGSYEQYF
NA	NA	TRBV2	TRBJ1-4	TGTGCCAGCCTAGGAGCAACTAATGAAAAACTGTTTTTT	CASLGATNEKLFF
NA	NA	TRBV13	TRBJ2-7	TGTGCCAGCAGCCCTGCAGGGGTAGTTTACGAGCAGTACTTC	CASSPAGVVYEQYF
few	NA	TRBV29-1	TRBJ1-1	TGCAGCGGGGAGACTCCCACTGAAGCTTTCTTT	CSGETPTEAFF
few	TRBD2	TRBV25-1	TRBJ2-7	TGTGCCAGCGAGAGAAAGGGAGGGCTCTTCGAGCAGTACTTC	CASERKGGLFEQYF
NA	TRBD1	TRBV2	TRBJ1-1	TGTGCCAGCAGTCGTCAGGGGGGAACTGAAGCTTTCTTT	CASSRQGGTEAFF
NA	NA	TRBV6-5	TRBJ2-3	TGTGCCAGCAGCCCGGGCACAGATACGCAGTATTTT	CASSPGTDTQYF